These 19 T cell receptor beta chains were sequenced from one sample in a study of beta chain features in type 1 diabetes. Study findings and constraints: Shortening of TCRB CDR3s, moderate but significant, appeared in all four CD4+ subsets of Type 1 diabetes patients.

Antigen specificity for these receptors is unknown. Expressed TCRB transcripts got sequenced, as all isolated RNA was reverse transcribed. The method was immunoSEQ multiplex PCR; TCRdb's version includes in-frame clones alone and lacks a portion of them. The sample has some 150,000 clones; approximately 13% are singletons. The sequenced material came from central memory CD4+ T cells from blood. All receptors derive from a man aged 18 to 29 with type 1 diabetes.

The chain is built from TRBV7-6 and TRBJ1-4, with D hard to call. V gave up 1 base and J gave up 8 bases, with 2 bases separating them. This CDR3 contains 11 residues. CDR1 is SGHVS and CDR2 is FNYEAQ in the germline V gene. The CDR3 DNA sequence: TGTGCCAGCAGCTTAGACGAAAAACTGTTTTTT. The encoded protein is CASSLDEKLFF.

The chain is built from TRBV4-1 and TRBJ1-1; weak D call: TRBD1 (5 bases). V lost 0 bases, J lost 13 bases, and 9 bases lay in between. The germline gives CDR1 MGHRA, CDR2 YSYEKL. This CDR3 spans 11 amino acids. CDR3 protein: CASSQDRVDFF. CDR3 nucleotide sequence: TGCGCCAGCAGCCAAGACAGGGTGGATTTCTTT.

The sample holds a few counts of this clone. This clone may be a read error of a much larger clone one base away. Other DNA sequences from this sample encode an identical CDR3 as well. The CDR3 DNA is TGTGCCAGCTCACCGAGGACAGGGGACTACGAGCAGTACTTC. Protein: CASSPRTGDYEQYF. The chain joins TRBV18 to TRBJ2-7; 9 bases map to TRBD1. CDR3 length: 14 residues. The germline CDR1 and CDR2 sequences are KGHSH and LQKENI. V shed 3 bases and J 3 bases; nucleotides not matched to a gene: 3.

V usage is TRBV13 and J usage is TRBJ1-2; no reliable D call. The germline gives CDR1 PRHDT, CDR2 FYEKMQ (reference sequence). V shed 5 bases and J shed 7 bases, with 17 bases lying between them. The CDR3 spans 14 residues. In DNA form, the CDR3 reads TGTGCCAGCAGCACCCGCCCCGGACGGGGTGGCTACACCTTC. It codes for CASSTRPGRGGYTF.

The J gene is TRBJ1-2, the V gene TRBV15; D not resolved. The CDR3 is made up of 14 amino acids. Germline-derived CDR1 and CDR2 are LNHNV and YYDKDF (reference sequence). V lost 3 bases and J lost 4, with 12 bases in between. The CDR3 is CATSSPSRTYGYTF. CDR3 nucleotide sequence: TGTGCCACCAGCAGCCCCTCCAGGACCTATGGCTACACCTTC.

V and J are TRBV4-1 and TRBJ2-7, with D tentatively TRBD1 (5 bases). Per the germline V gene, CDR1 is MGHRA and CDR2 is YSYEKL. V shed 0 bases and J shed 8 bases, with 14 bases lying between them. This CDR3 comprises 14 residues. Here the CDR3 reads CASSQEFRERQQYF. DNA of the CDR3: TGCGCCAGCAGCCAAGAGTTCAGGGAAAGACAGCAGTACTTC.

Many counts were recorded for this clone. The CDR3 region is CASKEAGEVEQFF. The CDR3 coding sequence is TGTGCCAGTAAAGAAGCGGGGGAGGTTGAGCAGTTCTTC. This chain connects TRBV19 to TRBJ2-1, with 8 bases identical to TRBD2. The ends lost 7 bases at V and 9 bases at J; junction bases unmatched: 8. CDR1 is LNHDA and CDR2 is SQIVND in the germline V gene (reference sequence). The CDR3 loop spans 13 amino acids.

This clone showed up just a few times. V is TRBV19 and J is TRBJ2-7, with 12 bases aligning to TRBD1. CDR3 length: 14 residues. Trimming at V came to 6 bases and at J to 4 bases, leaving 4 bases not matched to a gene. Germline loops: CDR1 LNHDA, CDR2 SQIVND (reference sequence). The CDR3 DNA reads as TGTGCCAGTAGGCCGGGACAGGGGGCTTACGAGCAGTACTTC. Protein: CASRPGQGAYEQYF.

The chain combines TRBV10-2 with TRBJ2-7; 8 bases align to TRBD1. Germline CDR1 WSHSY, CDR2 SAAADI. The CDR3 totals 16 residues. The V gene end was trimmed by 4 bases and the J gene end by 2 bases; junction bases not matched to a gene: 10. Here the CDR3 DNA reads TGCGCCAGCAGTGGGACAGGGAGGTTCGCACCCTACGAGCAGTACTTC. This translates into CASSGTGRFAPYEQYF.

This clone was seen a handful of times. The chain recombines TRBV7-9 with TRBJ1-2; D not certain. This CDR3 region has 14 residues. The V gene's germline CDR1 is SEHNR and CDR2 FQNEAQ (reference sequence). The ends were cut back, 5 bases at V and 5 bases at J, with 15 bases in the middle. CDR3 loop: CASSRTAGLYGYTF. The CDR3 nucleotides read TGTGCCAGCAGCCGGACGGCGGGTCTTTATGGCTACACCTTC.

Turning to this clone: One end of the junction fails to match germline, which may point to a read error. The chain couples TRBV7-8 to TRBJ2-7; TRBD2 might be the D (5 bases). The CDR3 spans 14 residues. CDR1 SGHVS and CDR2 FQNEAQ come from the germline V gene. The CDR3 region has the DNA TGTGCCAGCAGCCAAGGACTGAGCTCCACCTACGAGCAGTTC. It translates to CASSQGLSSTYEQF.

The V call is TRBV4-1, the J call TRBJ1-1; no firm D call. Per germline, CDR1 MGHRA and CDR2 YSYEKL. The CDR3 length is 20 residues. With 1 base removed from V and 2 bases from J, the gap between germline ends came to 26 bases. CDR3 protein: CASSQGPLGRTRNPNTEAFF. The CDR3, as DNA: TGCGCCAGCAGCCAAGGACCACTAGGTAGGACCCGAAACCCAAACACTGAAGCTTTCTTT.

The gene calls are TRBV28 and TRBJ1-4; 7 nucleotides agree with TRBD1. This CDR3 is 15 amino acids long. From germline, CDR1 is MDHEN and CDR2 SYDVKM. J lost 6 bases, V lost 8 bases, and 12 bases had no gene match. The CDR3 region is CASFGDSILHEKLFF. In nucleotides, the CDR3 is TGTGCCAGCTTTGGGGACAGTATTTTGCATGAAAAACTGTTTTTT.

This clone was seen a handful of times. The J gene is TRBJ2-3, the V gene TRBV27; the D gene is possibly TRBD2 (5 bases). Between the trimmed V and J ends, which lost 5 bases and 0 bases, there was a span of 9 bases. Germline assignment: CDR1 MNHEY and CDR2 SMNVEV (reference sequence). The CDR3 totals 14 residues. DNA of the CDR3: TGTGCCAGCAGTCCCCGGACTAGCACAGATACGCAGTATTTT. Translation: CASSPRTSTDTQYF.

The genes are TRBV19 and TRBJ1-2; a possible D gene is TRBD1 (6 bases). V was pared by 3 bases and J by 2 bases, with 13 bases between. CDR3 length: 15 amino acids. The germline gives CDR1 LNHDA, CDR2 SQIVND (reference sequence). This CDR3 is CASSILDSLNYGYTF. For the CDR3, the DNA is TGTGCCAGTAGTATCTTGGACAGCTTAAACTATGGCTACACCTTC.

On this clone: Other DNA sequences in this sample translate to the same CDR3. V and J are TRBV28 and TRBJ2-7, with TRBD1 matching 9 bases. Germline values: CDR1 MDHEN, CDR2 SYDVKM. V shed 6 bases and J 3 bases; nucleotides not matched to a gene: 3. The CDR3 spans 13 residues. The CDR3 bases are TGTGCCAGCAGGCCGGGACAGGGCTACGAGCAGTACTTC. Its translation is CASRPGQGYEQYF.

This clone was counted ten times or more. The rearrangement uses TRBV15 and TRBJ2-4; no clear D gene. Germline V CDR1 and CDR2: LNHNV, YYDKDF (reference sequence). With 5 bases removed from V and 8 bases from J, the gap between germline ends came to 25 bases. The CDR3 sequence is 17 residues long. CDR3 amino acids: CATSGLRQNSFGYIQYF. CDR3 in DNA: TGTGCCACCAGCGGCCTGAGGCAGAACTCATTCGGGTACATTCAGTACTTC. The variable domain in full, with the rest retrieved from reference TRBV15 and TRBJ2-4, is DAMVIQNPRYQVTQFGKPVTLSCSQTLNHNVMYWYQQKSSQAPKLLFHYYDKDFNNEADTPDNFQSRRPNTSFCFLDIRSPGLGDTAMYLCATSGLRQNSFGYIQYFGAGTRLSVL.

This chain connects TRBV29-1 to TRBJ2-7; D is possibly TRBD2 (6 bases). V was trimmed by 4 bases and J by 3 bases, leaving 7 bases between them. CDR1 is SQVTM, CDR2 ANQGSEA, per germline. The CDR3 runs 11 residues. The CDR3 loop is CSVGGDYEQYF. The DNA for the CDR3 is TGCAGCGTTGGCGGGGACTACGAGCAGTACTTC.

The genes are TRBV19 and TRBJ1-5, with 7 bases aligning to TRBD1. From germline, CDR1 is LNHDA and CDR2 SQIVND (reference sequence). The CDR3 is made up of 15 amino acids. Trimming at V came to 3 bases and at J to 2 bases, leaving 4 bases not matched to a gene. The DNA for the CDR3 is TGTGCCAGTAGTATCGTAACAGGGGGCAATCAGCCCCAGCATTTT. Its translation: CASSIVTGGNQPQHF.